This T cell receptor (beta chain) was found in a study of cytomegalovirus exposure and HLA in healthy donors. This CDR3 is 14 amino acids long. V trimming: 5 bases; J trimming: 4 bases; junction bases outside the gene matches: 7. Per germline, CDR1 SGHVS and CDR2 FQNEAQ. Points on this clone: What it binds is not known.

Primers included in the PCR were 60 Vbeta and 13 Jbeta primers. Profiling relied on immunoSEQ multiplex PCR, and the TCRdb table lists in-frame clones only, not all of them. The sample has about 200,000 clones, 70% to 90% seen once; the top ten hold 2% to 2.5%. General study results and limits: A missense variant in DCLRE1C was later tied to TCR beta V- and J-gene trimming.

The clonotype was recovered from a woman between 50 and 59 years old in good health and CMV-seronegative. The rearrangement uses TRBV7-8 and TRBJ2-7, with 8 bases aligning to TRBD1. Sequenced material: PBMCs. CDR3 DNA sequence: TGTGCCAGCAGCCTACAGGGGGTCCTATACGAGCAGTACTTC. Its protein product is CASSLQGVLYEQYF. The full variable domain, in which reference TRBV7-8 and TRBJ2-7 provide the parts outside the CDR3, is GAGVSQSPRYKVAKRGQDVALRCDPISGHVSLFWYQQALGQGPEFLTYFQNEAQLDKSGLPSDRFFAERPEGSVSTLKIQRTQQEDSAVYLCASSLQGVLYEQYFGPGTRLTVT.